This TCR beta chain comes out of a study of T cells in Graves' hyperthyroidism and ophthalmopathy. Trimming removed 5 bases from V and 2 bases from J, with 13 bases in between. CDR3 length: 16 residues. Germline loops: CDR1 MNHEY, CDR2 SVGAGI. This clonotype has at least ten counts. Its target is not known. Patients with uncontrolled infections, other autoimmune diseases, pregnancy or lactation were excluded. RNA transcripts were the template for amplifying TCR beta CDR3 regions. HTBI primers were employed in a first-round RT-PCR of the TCR CDR3. One entry per CDR3 protein results from TCRdb running MiXCR on the multiplex PCR reads. The table has nearly 750,000 distinct CDR3 sequences, 35% seen once. Study results and caveats: Through a model of 13 V-J features, ophthalmopathy was separated from stable hyperthyroidism.

This receptor was identified in a middle-aged woman with Graves' hyperthyroidism. The sequenced material came from blood. The chain combines TRBV6-5 with TRBJ1-6; D gene unclear. The CDR3 sequence is CASSPVGVPYNSPLHF. In DNA, the CDR3 is TGTGCCAGCAGTCCAGTCGGGGTACCCTATAATTCACCCCTCCACTTT.